Sequencing of this T cell receptor beta chain was carried out in a study of blood T cell repertoires in COVID-19. Study as a whole: Samples of COVID-19 (acute and convalescent) were obtained from the United States, Italy and Spain. The analysed material was cDNA or gDNA that came from T cells, B-cell-depleted T cells, or PBMCs.

This CDR3 contains 11 residues. V lost 10 bases and J lost 6, with 12 bases in between. Authors' processing steps: Amplified reference gene primers provided the basis for estimating nucleated cell counts. The data were produced by immunoSEQ multiplex PCR, yet TCRdb's version contains in-frame clones alone and is incomplete. V, J and clone size derive from that table, while D and trimming were established from the DNA sequence. The sample yields 35,000 to 50,000 clones, about 89% seen once. The sequenced sample was peripheral blood. The clonotype comes from a man between 65 and 85 years old with active COVID-19. The chain carries TRBV12-3 or TRBV12-4 and TRBJ1-2, with a tentative D call TRBD1 (5 bases). In DNA, the CDR3 is TGTGCCACCTACCGGGGGAATGGCTACACCTTC. Amino acid sequence: CATYRGNGYTF.